This T cell receptor (beta chain) originates from a study of blood T cell repertoires in COVID-19. Study summary: Samples came from the United States, Italy and Spain, spanning acute and convalescent COVID-19.

How the authors handled the data: Reference gene primer amplification yielded estimated nucleated cell counts. TCRdb keeps only in-frame clones here, not all; method: immunoSEQ multiplex PCR. That table supplies the V and J calls and clone size; D and trimming were determined from the DNA. The sample yields about 70,000 clones, 86% seen once. V lost 5 bases to trimming and J lost 7 bases; unmatched junction nucleotides: 8. CDR1 is KGHSH and CDR2 is LQKENI in the germline V gene. This CDR3 is 13 amino acids long. This sequence joins TRBV18 and TRBJ2-7, with 7 bases that match TRBD1. The specimen sequenced was peripheral blood. This sequence was found in a human donor in a cohort sampled during active COVID-19. CDR3 region: CASSGQGVGEQYF. DNA for the CDR3: TGTGCCAGCTCAGGTCAGGGGGTCGGTGAGCAGTACTTC.